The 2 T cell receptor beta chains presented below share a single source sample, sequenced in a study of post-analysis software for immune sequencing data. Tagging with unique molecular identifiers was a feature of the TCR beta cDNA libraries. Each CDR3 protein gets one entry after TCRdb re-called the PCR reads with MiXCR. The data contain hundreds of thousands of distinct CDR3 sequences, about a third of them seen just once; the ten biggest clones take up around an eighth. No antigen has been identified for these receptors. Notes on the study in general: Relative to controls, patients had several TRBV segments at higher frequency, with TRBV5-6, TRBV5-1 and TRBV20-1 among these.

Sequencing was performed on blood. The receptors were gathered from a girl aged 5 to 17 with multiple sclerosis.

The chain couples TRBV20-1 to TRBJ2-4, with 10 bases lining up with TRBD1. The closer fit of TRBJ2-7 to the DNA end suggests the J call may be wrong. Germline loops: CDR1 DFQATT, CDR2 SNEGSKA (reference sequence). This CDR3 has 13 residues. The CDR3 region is CSAGGQGLNEQYF. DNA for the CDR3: TGCAGTGCTGGGGGACAGGGGCTGAACGAGCAGTACTTC.

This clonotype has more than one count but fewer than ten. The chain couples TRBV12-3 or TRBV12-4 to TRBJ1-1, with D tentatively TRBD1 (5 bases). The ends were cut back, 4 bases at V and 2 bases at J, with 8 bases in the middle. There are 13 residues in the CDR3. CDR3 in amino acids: CASSWQGNTEAFF. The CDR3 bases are TGTGCCAGCAGTTGGCAGGGAAACACTGAAGCTTTCTTT.